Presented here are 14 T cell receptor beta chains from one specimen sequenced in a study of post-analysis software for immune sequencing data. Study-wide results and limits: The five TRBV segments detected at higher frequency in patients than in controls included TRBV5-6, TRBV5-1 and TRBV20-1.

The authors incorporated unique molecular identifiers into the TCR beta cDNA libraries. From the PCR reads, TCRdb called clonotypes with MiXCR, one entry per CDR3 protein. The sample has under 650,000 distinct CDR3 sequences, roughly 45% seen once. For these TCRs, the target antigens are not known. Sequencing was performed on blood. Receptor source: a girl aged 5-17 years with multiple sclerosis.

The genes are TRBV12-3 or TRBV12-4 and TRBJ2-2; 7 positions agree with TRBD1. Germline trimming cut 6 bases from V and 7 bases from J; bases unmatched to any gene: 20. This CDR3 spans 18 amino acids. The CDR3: CASSPFPTQTGEIGELFF. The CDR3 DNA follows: TGTGCCAGCAGCCCTTTCCCCACCCAAACAGGGGAGATCGGGGAGCTGTTTTTT.

CDR3 loop: CASSLEGQGAYEQFF. The DNA for the CDR3 is TGTGCCAGCAGCTTAGAGGGACAGGGAGCCTACGAGCAGTTCTTC. The V and J genes are TRBV11-2 and TRBJ2-1, with 9 bases matching TRBD1. The germline gives CDR1 SGHAT, CDR2 FQNNGV. This CDR3 has 15 amino acids. V shed 0 bases and J 10 bases; nucleotides not matched to a gene: 7.

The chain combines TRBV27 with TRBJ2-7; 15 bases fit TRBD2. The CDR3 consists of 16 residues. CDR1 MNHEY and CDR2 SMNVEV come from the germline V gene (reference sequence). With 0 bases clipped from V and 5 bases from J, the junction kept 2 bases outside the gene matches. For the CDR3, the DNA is TGTGCCAGCAGTTTATCGAGGACTAGCGGGAGGGACGAGCAGTACTTC. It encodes CASSLSRTSGRDEQYF.

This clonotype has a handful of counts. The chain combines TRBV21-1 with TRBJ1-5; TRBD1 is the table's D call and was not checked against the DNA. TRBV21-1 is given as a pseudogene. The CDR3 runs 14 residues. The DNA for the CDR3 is TGTGCCTCCCTGGGTCAGGGCTGCAATCAGCCCCAGCATTTT. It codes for CASLGQGCNQPQHF.

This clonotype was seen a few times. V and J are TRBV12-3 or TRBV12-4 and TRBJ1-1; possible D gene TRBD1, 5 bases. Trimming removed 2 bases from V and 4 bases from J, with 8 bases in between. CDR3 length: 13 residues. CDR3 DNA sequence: TGTGCCAGCAGTTTAAGGGGCGCCACTGAAGCTTTCTTT. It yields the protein CASSLRGATEAFF.

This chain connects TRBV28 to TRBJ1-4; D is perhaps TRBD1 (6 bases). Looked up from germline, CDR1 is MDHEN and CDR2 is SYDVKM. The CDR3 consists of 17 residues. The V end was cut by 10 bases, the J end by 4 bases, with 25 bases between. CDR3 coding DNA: TGTGCCATCGCATTCCCTTCCGGGACACCTAATAATGAAAAACTGTTTTTT. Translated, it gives CAIAFPSGTPNNEKLFF.

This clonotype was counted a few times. CDR3 nucleotides: TGCGCCAGCAGCCAAGTGACAGGGTTCTCCTACGAGCAGTACTTC. It codes for CASSQVTGFSYEQYF. This chain connects TRBV4-1 to TRBJ2-7, with 7 bases aligning to TRBD1. CDR1 MGHRA and CDR2 YSYEKL come from the germline V gene. The CDR3 totals 15 residues. V gave up 1 base and J gave up 0 bases; unmatched junction bases: 3.

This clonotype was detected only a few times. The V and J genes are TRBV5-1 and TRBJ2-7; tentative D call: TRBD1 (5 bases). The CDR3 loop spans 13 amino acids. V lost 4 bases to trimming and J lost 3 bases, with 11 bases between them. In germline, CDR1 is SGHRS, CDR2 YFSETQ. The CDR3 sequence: CASSPIDSYEQYF. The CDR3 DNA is TGCGCCAGCAGCCCAATAGACAGCTACGAGCAGTACTTC.

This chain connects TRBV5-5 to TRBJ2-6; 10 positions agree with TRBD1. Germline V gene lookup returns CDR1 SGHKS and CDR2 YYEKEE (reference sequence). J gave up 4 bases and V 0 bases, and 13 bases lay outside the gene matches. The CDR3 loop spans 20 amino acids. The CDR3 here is CASSLALRQGALGGANVLTF. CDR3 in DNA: TGTGCCAGCAGCTTGGCCCTACGACAGGGGGCGCTAGGAGGGGCCAACGTCCTGACTTTC.

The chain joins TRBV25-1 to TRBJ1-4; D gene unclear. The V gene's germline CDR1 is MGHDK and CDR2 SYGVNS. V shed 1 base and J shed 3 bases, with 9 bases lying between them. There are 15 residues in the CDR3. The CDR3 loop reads CASSEFGLANEKLFF. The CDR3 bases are TGTGCCAGCAGTGAATTTGGCCTGGCTAATGAAAAACTGTTTTTT.

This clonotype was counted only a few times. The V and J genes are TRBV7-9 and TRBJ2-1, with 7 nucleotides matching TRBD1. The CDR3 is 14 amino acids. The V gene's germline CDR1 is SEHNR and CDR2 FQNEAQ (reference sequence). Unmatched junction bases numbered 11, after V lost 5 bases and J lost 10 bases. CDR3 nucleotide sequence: TGTGCCAGCAGCAAACCAGGGGGTCTGGGGGAGCAGTTCTTC. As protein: CASSKPGGLGEQFF. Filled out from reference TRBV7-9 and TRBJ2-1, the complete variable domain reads DTGVSQNPRHKITKRGQNVTFRCDPISEHNRLYWYRQTLGQGPEFLTYFQNEAQLEKSRLLSDRFSAERPKGSFSTLEIQRTEQGDSAMYLCASSKPGGLGEQFFGPGTRLTVL.

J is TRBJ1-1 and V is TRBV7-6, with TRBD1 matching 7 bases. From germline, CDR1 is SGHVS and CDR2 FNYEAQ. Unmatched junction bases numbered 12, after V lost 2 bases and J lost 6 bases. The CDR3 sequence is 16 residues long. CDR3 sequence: CASSLQGQGDLPEAFF. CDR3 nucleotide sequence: TGTGCCAGCAGCTTACAGGGCCAGGGGGACCTCCCTGAAGCTTTCTTT.

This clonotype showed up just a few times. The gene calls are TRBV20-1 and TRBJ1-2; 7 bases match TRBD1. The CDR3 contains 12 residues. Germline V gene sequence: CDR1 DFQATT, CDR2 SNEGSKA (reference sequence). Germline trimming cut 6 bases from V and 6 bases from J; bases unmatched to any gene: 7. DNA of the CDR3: TGCAGTGCGCAGGGGGGGCGAGATGGCTACACCTTC. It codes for CSAQGGRDGYTF.

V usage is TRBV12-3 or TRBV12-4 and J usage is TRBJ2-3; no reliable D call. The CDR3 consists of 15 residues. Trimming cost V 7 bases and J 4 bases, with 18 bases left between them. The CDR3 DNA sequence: TGTGCCAGCACTATAGCAAGAGTGAATCCAGATACGCAGTATTTT. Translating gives CASTIARVNPDTQYF.